The T cell receptor beta chain described here comes from a study of beta chain features in type 1 diabetes. The wider study: All of the samples together had 95 million to 140 million sorted cells examined.

This clone appeared a few times. The antigen remains undetermined. V was trimmed by 3 bases and J by 5 bases, leaving 4 bases between them. Germline-derived CDR1 and CDR2 are SGHTA and FQGNSA. The CDR3 spans 11 residues. Study-wide results and limits: In all four CD4+ subsets, TCRB CDR3 length was significantly, moderately reduced in type 1 diabetes.

Investigators reverse transcribed all isolated RNA, so they sequenced expressed TCRB transcripts. Produced via immunoSEQ multiplex PCR; TCRdb's table is partial and in-frame only. The sample has about 200,000 clones, approximately 10% seen once. Sequences were obtained from central memory CD4+ T cells from blood. The receptor was derived from a man aged 18-30 years in good health. The chain has TRBV7-2 and TRBJ1-2; D call uncertain. The CDR3 sequence: CASSLWYGYTF. CDR3 nucleotides: TGTGCCAGCAGCTTGTGGTATGGCTACACCTTC.